This TCR beta chain was retrieved from a study of blood T cell repertoires in COVID-19. Clones were read by immunoSEQ multiplex PCR, and TCRdb kept only the in-frame ones, dropping some. The top ten hold 1.5% to 2% of the sample, which has about 320,000 clones, around 88% seen once. Trimming took 0 bases from V and 5 from J, leaving 11 bases between them. Germline CDR1 and CDR2: SEHNR and FQNEAQ (reference sequence). The CDR3 totals 15 residues. The receptor was derived from a woman aged 45-65 years with acute or convalescent COVID-19. Sequencing input: peripheral blood. The chain couples TRBV7-9 to TRBJ2-1; D may be TRBD1 (6 bases). CDR3 sequence (DNA): TGTGCCAGCAGCTTAGCACTAGGGGGAAACAATGAGCAGTTCTTC. This sequence encodes CASSLALGGNNEQFF.